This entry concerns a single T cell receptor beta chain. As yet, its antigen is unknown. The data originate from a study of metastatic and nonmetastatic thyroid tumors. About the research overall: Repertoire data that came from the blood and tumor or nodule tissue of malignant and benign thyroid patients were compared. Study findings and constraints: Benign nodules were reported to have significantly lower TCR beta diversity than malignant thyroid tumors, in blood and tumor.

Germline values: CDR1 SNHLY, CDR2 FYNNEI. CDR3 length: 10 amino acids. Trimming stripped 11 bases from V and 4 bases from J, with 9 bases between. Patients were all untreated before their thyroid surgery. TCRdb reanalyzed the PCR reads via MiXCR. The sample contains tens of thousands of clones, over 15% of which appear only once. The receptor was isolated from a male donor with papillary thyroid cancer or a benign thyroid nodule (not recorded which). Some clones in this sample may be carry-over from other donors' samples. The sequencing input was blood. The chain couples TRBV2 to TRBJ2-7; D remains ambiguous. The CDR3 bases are TGTGCCGGCACGCAATACGAGCAGTACTTC. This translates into CAGTQYEQYF.